This section outlines one TCR beta chain sequence together with its context. CDR1 and CDR2 (germline): SGDLS, YYNGEE. V lost 2 bases and J lost 1, with 9 bases in between. The CDR3 has 14 amino acids. Here immunoSEQ multiplex PCR was the method, and the copy in TCRdb shows in-frame clones only, minus some. The table shows 150,000 or so clones, with approximately 82% occurring only once. As for time point: baseline pretreatment blood. Treatment of the sample: 15 Gy SBRT to primary tumor, nephrectomy 4 weeks later. The data were obtained in a study of radiation and T cells in renal cell carcinoma. Specimen: blood, collected from a patient whose treatment included radiotherapy and nephrectomy. The chain carries TRBV9 and TRBJ2-5, with D hard to call. The source is a woman aged 45-65 years with renal cell carcinoma. CDR3 bases: TGTGCCAGCAGCGTCGGACCACCCCAAGAGACCCAGTACTTC. Amino acids: CASSVGPPQETQYF.